These T cell receptor beta chains were read from a single sample in a study of T-cell reconstitution after alpha-beta-depleted transplantation in children. TCRdb used MiXCR to reprocess the PCR reads, holding one entry per CDR3 protein. The sample includes around 700,000 distinct CDR3 sequences, approximately 14% of them seen just once. The input for sequencing was PBMCs, taken before TCRalphabeta/CD19-depleted stem cell transplant. These receptors were collected from a girl aged 2-10 years with congenital amegakaryocytic thrombocytopenia, due to receive a stem cell transplant. The CDR3 runs from the conserved cysteine through the conserved F or W. Fields, in order: V gene, J gene, D gene, clone size, CDR3 DNA, CDR3 protein. D genes are given only for firm matches. A clone size is listed for some rows: how often the clone was seen (once, few, many), or a class if it is expanded.

>TRBV7-2|TRBJ2-3|.|many
TGTGCCAGCAGCTTAGCGGCTAGCCCAGGCACAGATACGCAGTATTTT
CASSLAASPGTDTQYF
>TRBV7-6|TRBJ2-7|TRBD1|.
TGTGCCAGCGCCCCGGGACAGGGGTTGTACGAGCAGTACTTC
CASAPGQGLYEQYF
>TRBV20-1|TRBJ1-5|.|.
TGCAGTGCTAGCGACGCCGGCCACCAGCATTTT
CSASDAGHQHF
>TRBV6-5|TRBJ2-7|.|many
TGTGCCAGCAGTTACTCGACCTTCTCCTACGAGCAGTACTTC
CASSYSTFSYEQYF
>TRBV14|TRBJ2-1|.|few
TGTGCCAGCAGCCAAGAGTCCCTCCTTTACAATGAGCAGTTCTTC
CASSQESLLYNEQFF
>TRBV12-3/TRBV12-4|TRBJ1-1|.|many
TGTGCCAGCAGCCCAGGTGCGGGGAACACTGAAGCTTTCTTT
CASSPGAGNTEAFF
>TRBV4-1|TRBJ2-1|.|.
TGCGCCAGCAGCCAGCGGGTGCAACCTGAGCAGTTCTTC
CASSQRVQPEQFF
>TRBV6-1|TRBJ2-7|TRBD2|.
TGTGCCAGCAGAACAAAAAGGAGCGGGAGGGTCGACGAGCAGTACTTC
CASRTKRSGRVDEQYF
>TRBV7-9|TRBJ1-4|.|few
TGTGCCAGCAGCTTAAGGACAGCGAATGAAAAACTGTTTTTT
CASSLRTANEKLFF
>TRBV20-1|TRBJ2-5|.|many
TGCAGTGCTAGAGAGGGTCTTAGGCTGGAGACCCAGTACTTC
CSAREGLRLETQYF
>TRBV9|TRBJ2-6|.|.
TGTGCCAGCAGCGTCCAGGTTGGGGCCAACGTCCTGACTTTC
CASSVQVGANVLTF
>TRBV4-2|TRBJ2-7|.|.
TGTGCCAGCAGCCATGGGGAAGCGGGTAAGGTGGGCGAGCAGTACTTC
CASSHGEAGKVGEQYF
>TRBV27|TRBJ2-2|.|.
TGTGCCAGCAGTTTAACCGGGAGTGGCGGGGAGCTGTTTTTT
CASSLTGSGGELFF
>TRBV30|TRBJ1-2|.|.
TGTGCCTGGAGTGTACAGCGGGACTATGGCTACACCTTC
CAWSVQRDYGYTF
>TRBV29-1|TRBJ2-1|.|many
TGCAGCGTTGTTGGAAATAGCGGTTACTACAATGAGCAGTTCTTC
CSVVGNSGYYNEQFF
>TRBV20-1|TRBJ1-1|.|many
TGCAGTGCTAAGCCTGGGGCTTTCTTT
CSAKPGAFF
>TRBV28|TRBJ1-2|TRBD1|.
TGTGCCAGCAGTCCCTACCCCGGACAGGGCCGCAACTATGGCTACACCTTC
CASSPYPGQGRNYGYTF
>TRBV29-1|TRBJ2-5|.|.
TGCAGCGTCGAATACCCGAAAGAGACCCAGTACTTC
CSVEYPKETQYF